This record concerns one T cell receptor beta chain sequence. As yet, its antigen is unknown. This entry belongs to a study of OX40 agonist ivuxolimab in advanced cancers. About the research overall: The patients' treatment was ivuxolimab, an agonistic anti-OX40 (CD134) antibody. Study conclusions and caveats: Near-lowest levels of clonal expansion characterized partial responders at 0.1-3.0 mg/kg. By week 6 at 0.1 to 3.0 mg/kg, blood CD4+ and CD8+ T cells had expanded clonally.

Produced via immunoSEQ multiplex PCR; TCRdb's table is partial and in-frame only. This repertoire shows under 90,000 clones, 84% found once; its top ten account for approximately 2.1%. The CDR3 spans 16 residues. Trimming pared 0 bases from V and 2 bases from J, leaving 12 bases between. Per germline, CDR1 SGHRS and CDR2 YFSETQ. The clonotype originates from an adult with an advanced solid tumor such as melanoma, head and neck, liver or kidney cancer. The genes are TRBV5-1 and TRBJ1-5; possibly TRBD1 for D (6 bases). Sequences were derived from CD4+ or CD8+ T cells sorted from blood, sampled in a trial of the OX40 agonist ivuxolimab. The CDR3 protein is CASSLGGGGGNQPQHF. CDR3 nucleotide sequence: TGCGCCAGCAGCTTGGGAGGGGGGGGTGGCAATCAGCCCCAGCATTTT.